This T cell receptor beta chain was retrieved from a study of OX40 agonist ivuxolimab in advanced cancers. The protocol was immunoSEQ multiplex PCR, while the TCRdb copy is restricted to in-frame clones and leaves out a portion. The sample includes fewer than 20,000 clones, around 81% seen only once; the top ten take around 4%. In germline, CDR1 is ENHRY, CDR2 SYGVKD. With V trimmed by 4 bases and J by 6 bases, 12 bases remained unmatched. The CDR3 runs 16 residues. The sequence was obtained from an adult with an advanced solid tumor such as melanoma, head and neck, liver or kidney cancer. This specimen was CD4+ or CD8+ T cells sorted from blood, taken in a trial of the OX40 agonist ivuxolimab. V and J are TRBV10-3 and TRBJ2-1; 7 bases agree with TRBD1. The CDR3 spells CAISGVQGDDLNEQFF. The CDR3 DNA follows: TGTGCCATCAGTGGGGTCCAGGGGGATGATCTCAATGAGCAGTTCTTC.